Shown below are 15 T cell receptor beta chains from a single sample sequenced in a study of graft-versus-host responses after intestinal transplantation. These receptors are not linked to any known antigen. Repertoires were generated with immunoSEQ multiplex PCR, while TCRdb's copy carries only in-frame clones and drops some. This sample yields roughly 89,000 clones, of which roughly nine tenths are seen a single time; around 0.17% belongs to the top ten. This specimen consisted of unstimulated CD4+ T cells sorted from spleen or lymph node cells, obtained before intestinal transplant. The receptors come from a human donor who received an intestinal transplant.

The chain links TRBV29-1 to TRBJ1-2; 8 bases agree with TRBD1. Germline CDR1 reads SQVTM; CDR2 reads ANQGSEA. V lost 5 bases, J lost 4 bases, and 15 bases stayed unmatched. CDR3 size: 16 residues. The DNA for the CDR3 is TGCAGCGTTAACCCACTCTTGACAGGGGATGTCTATGGCTACACCTTC. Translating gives CSVNPLLTGDVYGYTF.

CDR3 amino acids: CASPPFTGGFDEQYF. The CDR3 DNA reads as TGTGCCAGCCCTCCCTTCACTGGGGGGTTCGACGAGCAGTACTTC. V usage is TRBV6-6 and J usage is TRBJ2-7; tentative D call: TRBD2 (6 bases). The CDR3 is 15 residues long. CDR1 is MNHNY, CDR2 SVGAGI, per germline (reference sequence). V was pared by 8 bases and J by 5 bases, with 22 bases between.

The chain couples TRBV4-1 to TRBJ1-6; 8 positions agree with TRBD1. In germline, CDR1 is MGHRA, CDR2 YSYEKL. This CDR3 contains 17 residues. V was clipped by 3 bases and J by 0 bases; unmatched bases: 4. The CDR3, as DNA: TGCGCCAGCAGCCAGAGGGACAGGAGCTCCTATAATTCACCCCTCCACTTT. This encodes CASSQRDRSSYNSPLHF.

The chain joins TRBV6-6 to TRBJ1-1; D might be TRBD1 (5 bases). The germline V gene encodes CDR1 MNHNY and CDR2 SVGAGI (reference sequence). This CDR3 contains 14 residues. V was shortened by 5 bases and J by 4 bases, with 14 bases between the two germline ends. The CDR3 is CASSTPDGGTEAFF. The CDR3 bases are TGTGCCAGCAGTACGCCGGACGGGGGCACTGAAGCTTTCTTT.

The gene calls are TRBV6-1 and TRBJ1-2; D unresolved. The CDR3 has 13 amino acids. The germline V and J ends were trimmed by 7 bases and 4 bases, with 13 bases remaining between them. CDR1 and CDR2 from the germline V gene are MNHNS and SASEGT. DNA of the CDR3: TGTGCCAGCACGTCTCTGAGTCCCTATGGCTACACCTTC. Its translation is CASTSLSPYGYTF.

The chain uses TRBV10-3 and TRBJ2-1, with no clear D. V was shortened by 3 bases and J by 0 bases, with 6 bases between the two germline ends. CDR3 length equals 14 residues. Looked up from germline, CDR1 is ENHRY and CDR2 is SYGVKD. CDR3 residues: CAISDRSSYNEQFF. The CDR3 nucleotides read TGTGCCATCAGTGACAGAAGCTCCTACAATGAGCAGTTCTTC.

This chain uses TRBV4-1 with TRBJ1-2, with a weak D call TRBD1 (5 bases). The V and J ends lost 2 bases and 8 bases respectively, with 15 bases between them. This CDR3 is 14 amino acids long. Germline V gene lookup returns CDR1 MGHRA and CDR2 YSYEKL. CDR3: CASSQPQGLRGYTF. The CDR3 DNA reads TGCGCCAGCAGCCAACCCCAGGGATTGAGGGGCTACACCTTC.

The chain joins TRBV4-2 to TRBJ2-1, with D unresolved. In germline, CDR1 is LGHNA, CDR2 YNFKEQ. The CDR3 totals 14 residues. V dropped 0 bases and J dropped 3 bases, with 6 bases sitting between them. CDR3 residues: CASSQEAIYNEQFF. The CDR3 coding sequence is TGTGCCAGCAGCCAAGAGGCCATCTACAATGAGCAGTTCTTC.

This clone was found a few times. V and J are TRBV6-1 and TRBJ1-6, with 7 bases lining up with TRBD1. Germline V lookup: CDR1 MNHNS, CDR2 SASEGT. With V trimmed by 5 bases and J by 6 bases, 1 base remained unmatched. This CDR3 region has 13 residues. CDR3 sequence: CASSRGLNSPLHF. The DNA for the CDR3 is TGTGCCAGCAGTAGGGGGCTTAATTCACCCCTCCACTTT.

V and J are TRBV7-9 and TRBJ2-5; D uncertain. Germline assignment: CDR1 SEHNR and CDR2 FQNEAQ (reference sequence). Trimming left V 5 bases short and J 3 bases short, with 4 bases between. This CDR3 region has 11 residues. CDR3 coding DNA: TGTGCCAGCAGCCAAAAAGAGACCCAGTACTTC. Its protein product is CASSQKETQYF.

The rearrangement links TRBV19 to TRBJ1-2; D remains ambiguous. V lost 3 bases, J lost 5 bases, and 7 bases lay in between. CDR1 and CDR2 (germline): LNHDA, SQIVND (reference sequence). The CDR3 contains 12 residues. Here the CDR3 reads CASSMTGYGYTF. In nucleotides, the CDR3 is TGTGCCAGTAGTATGACCGGGTATGGCTACACCTTC.

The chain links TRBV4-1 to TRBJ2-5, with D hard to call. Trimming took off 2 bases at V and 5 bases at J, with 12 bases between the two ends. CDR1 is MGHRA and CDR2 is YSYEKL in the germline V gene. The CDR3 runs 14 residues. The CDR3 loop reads CASSQTPNRETQYF. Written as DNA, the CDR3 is TGCGCCAGCAGCCAAACCCCCAACCGGGAGACCCAGTACTTC.

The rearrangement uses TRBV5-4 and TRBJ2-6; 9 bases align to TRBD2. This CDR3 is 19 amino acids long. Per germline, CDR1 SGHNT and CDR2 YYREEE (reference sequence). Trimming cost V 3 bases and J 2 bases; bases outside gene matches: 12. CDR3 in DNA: TGTGCCAGCAGCTCCCAGATAGCGGGAGTTTCCCCTGGGGCCAACGTCCTGACTTTC. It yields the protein CASSSQIAGVSPGANVLTF.

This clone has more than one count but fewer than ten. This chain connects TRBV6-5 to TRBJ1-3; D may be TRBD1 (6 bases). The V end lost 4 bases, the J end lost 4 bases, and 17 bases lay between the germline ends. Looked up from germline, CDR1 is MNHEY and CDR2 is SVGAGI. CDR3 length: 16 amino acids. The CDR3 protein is CASSSSGARGGNTIYF. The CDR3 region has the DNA TGTGCCAGCAGTTCCTCAGGGGCGCGAGGAGGAAACACCATATATTTT.

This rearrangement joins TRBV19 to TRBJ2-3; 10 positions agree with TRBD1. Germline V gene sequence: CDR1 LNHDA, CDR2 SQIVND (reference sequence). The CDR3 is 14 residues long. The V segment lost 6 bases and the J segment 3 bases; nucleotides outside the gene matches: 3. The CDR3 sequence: CASRMDRGTDTQYF. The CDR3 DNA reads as TGTGCCAGTAGGATGGACAGGGGGACAGATACGCAGTATTTT.